A selection of T cell receptor beta chains follows, all from one sample in a study of shared clonotypes between healthy human individuals. The repertoire was sequenced with immunoSEQ multiplex PCR; TCRdb's copy has only in-frame clones and lacks some. Of about 380,000 clones listed, 95% to 97% are singletons. The sequenced sample consisted of memory CD8+ T cells sorted from blood. The receptors originated from a man aged 25 to 40 in good health. The CDR3 runs from the conserved cysteine through the conserved F or W. The D gene is left open where the match is weak. Where a row states a size, it is once, few, many or the class of an expanded clone; other rows omit it.

TGCGCCAGCAGCGCACAGGGCACTGAAGCTTTCTTT,CASSAQGTEAFF,NA,TRBJ1-1,NA,TRBV5-1
TGTGCCAGCAGTGAATCAAGAGGGGAAGAGACCCAGTACTTC,CASSESRGEETQYF,NA,TRBJ2-5,NA,TRBV25-1
TGCGCCAGCAGCTTGGTGGACAGGGTAGAGACCCAGTACTTC,CASSLVDRVETQYF,NA,TRBJ2-5,TRBD1,TRBV5-1
TGTGCCAGCAGTTCCAGATTATCCTACAATGAGCAGTTCTTC,CASSSRLSYNEQFF,NA,TRBJ2-1,NA,TRBV28
TGTGCCAGCAGTTACAATGCCTTTAACACCGGGGAGCTGTTTTTT,CASSYNAFNTGELFF,NA,TRBJ2-2,NA,TRBV6-5
TGTGCCAGCAGCTTTAAGCGGGACGCACGGGATACGCAGTATTTT,CASSFKRDARDTQYF,NA,TRBJ2-3,TRBD2,TRBV5-6
TGTGCCTGGAGTCAAGGACGGAGGGGCACAGATACGCAGTATTTT,CAWSQGRRGTDTQYF,NA,TRBJ2-3,NA,TRBV30
TGCGCCAGCAGCCAAGCAGAAACAGGGAGGCCATATGGCTACACCTTC,CASSQAETGRPYGYTF,NA,TRBJ1-2,NA,TRBV4-1
TGTGCCAGCAGCTTGACAGGGAGCTATGGCTACACCTTC,CASSLTGSYGYTF,NA,TRBJ1-2,NA,TRBV5-6
TGTGCCAGCAGTTACTCAAGAGACACAGATACGCAGTATTTT,CASSYSRDTDTQYF,NA,TRBJ2-3,NA,TRBV6-5
TGTGCCAGCAGCTCGACTGGACAGAGCCCCTACAATGAGCAGTTCTTC,CASSSTGQSPYNEQFF,NA,TRBJ2-1,NA,TRBV13
TGTGCCAGCAGCTCCGGTCTCCGTAGCACAGATACGCAGTATTTT,CASSSGLRSTDTQYF,NA,TRBJ2-3,NA,TRBV13
TGTGCCAGCAGAAGAGAGCCGGGACTAGCGGGAGTAAGGGAAATCAATGAGCAGTTCTTC,CASRREPGLAGVREINEQFF,once,TRBJ2-1,TRBD2,TRBV2
TGTGCCAGCAGTGTCCCCGGGATTAACACTGAAGCTTTCTTT,CASSVPGINTEAFF,NA,TRBJ1-1,NA,TRBV28
TGTGCCAGCAGTTTAGGGGTAGCTGAAGCTTTCTTT,CASSLGVAEAFF,NA,TRBJ1-1,NA,TRBV28
TGCGCCAGCAGTGTTGGACAGGGGGCCTACGAGCAGTACTTC,CASSVGQGAYEQYF,NA,TRBJ2-7,TRBD1,TRBV10-1
TGCGCCAGCGAAGCCGGGACCCCTTCAGGTACGCAGTATTTT,CASEAGTPSGTQYF,NA,TRBJ2-3,NA,TRBV5-1
TGTGCCAGCAGCTATACGGGACAGGGTTACGAGCAGTACTTC,CASSYTGQGYEQYF,NA,TRBJ2-7,TRBD1,TRBV11-2